This passage covers 7 T cell receptor beta chains from one sample sequenced in a study of T cells in Graves' hyperthyroidism and ophthalmopathy. Amplified regions were TCR beta CDR3 sequences from RNA transcripts. The study used the HTBI primer set for a first-round RT-PCR of the TCR CDR3. Via MiXCR, TCRdb re-called the multiplex PCR reads, giving one row per CDR3 protein. The sample yields 300,000 to 350,000 distinct CDR3 sequences, roughly 20% seen once. The specimen sequenced was blood. All receptors derive from a woman aged 45 to 65 with Graves' hyperthyroidism.

This chain connects TRBV29-1 to TRBJ2-7; D remains ambiguous. The germline CDR1 and CDR2 sequences are SQVTM and ANQGSEA. V lost 6 bases and J lost 2, with 14 bases in between. The CDR3 runs to 13 residues. The CDR3 loop reads CSVAPRQAYEQYF. CDR3 DNA: TGCAGCGTCGCCCCTAGGCAAGCCTACGAGCAGTACTTC.

This clonotype was seen at least ten times. The V gene is TRBV6-1, the J gene TRBJ2-5; D gene ambiguous. Germline CDR1 MNHNS, CDR2 SASEGT. Trimming cost V 4 bases and J 7 bases, with 7 bases left between them. The CDR3 loop spans 11 amino acids. The CDR3: CASSAAWTQYF. Here the CDR3 DNA reads TGTGCCAGCAGTGCGGCGTGGACCCAGTACTTC.

The CDR3 loop reads CSASYRQGVLLNTEAFF. In DNA form, the CDR3 reads TGCAGTGCTAGCTATCGACAGGGGGTACTCTTGAACACTGAAGCTTTCTTT. V gene TRBV20-1 combines with J gene TRBJ1-1, with TRBD1 identical over 9 bases. The CDR3 loop spans 17 amino acids. J was trimmed by 0 bases and V by 3 bases; bases with no gene match: 11. Germline loops: CDR1 DFQATT, CDR2 SNEGSKA (reference sequence).

This clonotype was observed many times. The genes are TRBV7-9 and TRBJ2-5; TRBD1 or TRBD2 may be the D gene (5 bases each). Trimming stripped 6 bases from V and 7 bases from J, with 18 bases between. Germline values: CDR1 SEHNR, CDR2 FQNEAQ (reference sequence). CDR3 length: 14 amino acids. CDR3 bases: TGTGCCAGCAGACCGGAGGCAAGGGGTTTGACCCAGTACTTC. As protein: CASRPEARGLTQYF.

This clonotype has ten or more counts. The chain carries TRBV27 and TRBJ2-2; a possible D gene is TRBD1 (6 bases). V lost 8 bases and J 1 base, leaving 11 bases between the germline ends. The CDR3 loop spans 14 amino acids. CDR1 is MNHEY, CDR2 SMNVEV, per germline (reference sequence). This CDR3 is CASGLQGNTGELFF. CDR3 coding DNA: TGTGCCAGCGGGTTACAGGGGAACACCGGGGAGCTGTTTTTT.

This clonotype has at least ten counts. J is TRBJ2-3 and V is TRBV6-5; 9 nucleotides match TRBD2. The CDR3 spans 16 residues. CDR1 MNHEY and CDR2 SVGAGI come from the germline V gene. Unmatched junction bases numbered 12, after V lost 5 bases and J lost 6 bases. As DNA, the CDR3 is TGTGCCAGCAGTAAGATAGCGGGAGTGGGGCGGGATACGCAGTATTTT. As protein: CASSKIAGVGRDTQYF.

This chain's CDR3 is CAIKGEGDYNEQFF. The DNA of the CDR3 is TGTGCCATCAAGGGGGAGGGCGATTACAATGAGCAGTTCTTC. V gene TRBV10-3 combines with J gene TRBJ2-1; maybe TRBD2 (7 bases). Germline V gene lookup returns CDR1 ENHRY and CDR2 SYGVKD. Trimming left V 7 bases short and J 4 bases short, with 14 bases between. The CDR3 runs to 14 residues.